The 14 T cell receptor beta chains given below trace back to one sample, sequenced in a study of Ad26.COV2.S vaccination and SARS-CoV-2 variants. Stated treatment: around 19 received Ad26.COV2.S at low or high dose, single or two shots; about five received placebo; per-sample allocation not given. Each sample was drawn 63 days after the first injection (of vaccine or placebo). Repertoires were generated with immunoSEQ multiplex PCR, while TCRdb's copy carries only in-frame clones and drops some. Seen here are fewer than 400,000 clones, approximately 86% observed once, and the top ten hold roughly 3.2%. The source material was peripheral blood, sampled in a trial of Ad26.COV2.S vaccine versus placebo. The source of these receptors is a person between 18 and 65 years old who received the Ad26.COV2.S COVID-19 vaccine or a placebo.

The rearrangement joins TRBV12-3 or TRBV12-4 to TRBJ1-5; possibly TRBD1 for D (6 bases). The V gene lost 3 bases and the J gene lost 7 bases, with 10 bases spanning the gap. This CDR3 region has 13 residues. The CDR3 DNA is TGTGCCAGCAGTTTGGGGGGGGGCCAGCCCCAGCATTTT. This codes for CASSLGGGQPQHF.

The chain combines TRBV18 with TRBJ1-6, with TRBD1 identical over 11 bases. Germline-derived CDR1 and CDR2 are KGHSH and LQKENI. The CDR3 length is 16 residues. V trimming: 3 bases; J trimming: 14 bases; junction bases outside the gene matches: 12. CDR3: CASSPYGQGALRTLHF. In DNA form, the CDR3 reads TGTGCCAGCTCACCTTACGGACAGGGGGCCTTAAGAACCCTCCACTTT.

The chain employs TRBV3-1 (or the pseudogene TRBV3-2) and TRBJ1-5; D remains unclear. CDR1 LGHDT and CDR2 YNNKEL come from the germline V gene (reference sequence). This CDR3 has 13 residues. V lost 4 bases to trimming and J lost 11 bases, with 15 bases between them. CDR3 sequence (DNA): TGTGCCAGCAGCCTGAGGCGGGAAGGAGCCCAGCATTTT. Translating it yields CASSLRREGAQHF.

V gene TRBV5-1 combines with J gene TRBJ1-2; TRBD1 might be the D (6 bases). This CDR3 is 13 amino acids long. V lost 7 bases to trimming and J lost 5 bases, with 15 bases between them. Germline lookup yields CDR1 SGHRS and CDR2 YFSETQ. The CDR3 DNA follows: TGCGCCAGCGGACAGAGCGATAGTTATGGCTACACCTTC. It encodes CASGQSDSYGYTF.

V is TRBV5-1 and J is TRBJ2-7; TRBD1 might be the D (6 bases). V gave up 2 bases and J gave up 3 bases, with 15 bases separating them. The CDR3 covers 15 residues. The germline gives CDR1 SGHRS, CDR2 YFSETQ. The CDR3 coding sequence is TGCGCCAGCAGCTTCGGGGACAACCTTTACTACGAGCAGTACTTC. This translates into CASSFGDNLYYEQYF.

CDR3 in amino acids: CASSLGAWETQYF. Here the CDR3 DNA reads TGTGCCAGCAGCTTAGGAGCGTGGGAGACCCAGTACTTC. J is TRBJ2-5 and V is TRBV11-1; unclear D gene. With 1 base removed from V and 5 bases from J, the gap between germline ends came to 8 bases. This CDR3 region has 13 residues. Germline lookup yields CDR1 SGHAT and CDR2 FQDESV (reference sequence).

This clone was found many times. The chain links TRBV4-1 to TRBJ1-5; D remains ambiguous. Germline V gene lookup returns CDR1 MGHRA and CDR2 YSYEKL. CDR3 length: 12 amino acids. Trimming left V 0 bases short and J 5 bases short, with 2 bases between. CDR3 residues: CASSQEDQPQHF. As DNA, the CDR3 is TGCGCCAGCAGCCAAGAGGATCAGCCCCAGCATTTT.

The chain carries TRBV4-1 and TRBJ1-2; 8 positions match TRBD1. Germline assignment: CDR1 MGHRA and CDR2 YSYEKL. This CDR3 is 16 amino acids long. The V segment lost 1 base and the J segment 3 bases; nucleotides outside the gene matches: 7. Here the CDR3 reads CASSQAATGVDYGYTF. Written as DNA, the CDR3 is TGCGCCAGCAGCCAAGCCGCGACAGGGGTTGACTATGGCTACACCTTC.

The J gene is TRBJ2-3, the V gene TRBV11-2, with TRBD1 matching over 11 bases. Germline lookup yields CDR1 SGHAT and CDR2 FQNNGV. The CDR3 covers 14 residues. V lost 5 bases and J lost 6; bases outside the gene matches: 4. CDR3: CASSPRDRGDTQYF. DNA for the CDR3: TGTGCCAGCAGCCCGAGGGACAGGGGGGATACGCAGTATTTT.

The chain couples TRBV29-1 to TRBJ1-2; maybe TRBD1 (6 bases). V was trimmed by 8 bases and J by 1 base, leaving 14 bases between them. Germline V gene lookup returns CDR1 SQVTM and CDR2 ANQGSEA. This CDR3 is built from 13 residues. Written as DNA, the CDR3 is TGCAGCCGGGGGGCAGACTATAACTATGGCTACACCTTC. This codes for CSRGADYNYGYTF.

The V gene is TRBV20-1, the J gene TRBJ1-5; D ambiguous. CDR3 length equals 11 residues. CDR1 DFQATT and CDR2 SNEGSKA come from the germline V gene (reference sequence). V was clipped by 0 bases and J by 12 bases, with 9 bases between them. The CDR3 here is CSARDQGGQHF. In DNA form, the CDR3 reads TGCAGTGCTAGAGATCAAGGCGGCCAGCATTTT.

This sequence joins TRBV1 and TRBJ1-4. TRBV1 is a pseudogene. This CDR3 region has 14 residues. CDR3 nucleotides: TGCACCAGCAGCCAAACTGCAACTAATGAAAAACTGTTTTTT. This sequence encodes CTSSQTATNEKLFF.

This clone appeared a single time. V is TRBV21-1 and J is TRBJ2-1; TRBD1, the table's D call, lacks a check against the DNA. TRBV21-1 constitutes a pseudogene. The CDR3 has 15 residues. CDR3 sequence reads: CASSPTGCSYNEQFF. DNA of the CDR3: TGTGCCAGCAGCCCGACAGGGTGCTCCTACAATGAGCAGTTCTTC.

The CDR3: CASSLGQGGNSPLHF. In nucleotides, the CDR3 is TGTGCCAGCAGTTTAGGACAGGGAGGAAATTCACCCCTCCACTTT. The rearrangement links TRBV27 to TRBJ1-6, with 8 bases aligning to TRBD1. CDR1 and CDR2 from the germline V gene are MNHEY and SMNVEV (reference sequence). After removal of 2 bases from V and 7 bases from J, the junction contained 4 bases not matched to a gene. This CDR3 has 15 residues.